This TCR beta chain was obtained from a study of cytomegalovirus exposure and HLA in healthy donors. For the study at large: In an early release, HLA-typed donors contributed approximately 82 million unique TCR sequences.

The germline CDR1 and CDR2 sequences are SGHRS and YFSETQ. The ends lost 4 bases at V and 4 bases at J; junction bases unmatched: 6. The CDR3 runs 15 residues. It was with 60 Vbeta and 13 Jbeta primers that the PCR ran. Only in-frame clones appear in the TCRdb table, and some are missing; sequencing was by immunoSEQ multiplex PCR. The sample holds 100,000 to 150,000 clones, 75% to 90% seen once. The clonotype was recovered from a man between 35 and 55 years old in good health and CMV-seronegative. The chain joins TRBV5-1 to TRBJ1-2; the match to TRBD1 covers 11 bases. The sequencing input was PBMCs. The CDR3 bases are TGCGCCAGCAGCCCAGGGACAGGGGGAATCTATGGCTACACCTTC. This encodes CASSPGTGGIYGYTF. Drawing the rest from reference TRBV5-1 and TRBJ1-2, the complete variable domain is KAGVTQTPRYLIKTRGQQVTLSCSPISGHRSVSWYQQTPGQGLQFLFEYFSETQRNKGNFPGRFSGRQFSNSRSEMNVSTLELGDSALYLCASSPGTGGIYGYTFGSGTRLTVV.